The clone carrying this TCR beta chain was counted at least ten times. Its antigen is still unknown. This sample is part of a study of identical twins. Healthy Caucasians supplied all donations. This CDR3 is 14 amino acids long. V lost 3 bases and J 2 bases, leaving 11 bases between the germline ends. Study results and limitations: Whereas memory repertoires showed no such difference, abundant cord blood beta clonotypes carried fewer insertions. There is a chance that invariant MAIT and iNKT cells partially muddied zero-insertion analyses.

With template switching, a universal primer site was added, and the cDNA carried unique molecular identifiers. TCRdb reprocessed the 5' RACE reads with MiXCR, giving one entry per CDR3 protein. There are approximately 670,000 distinct CDR3 sequences in the sample; roughly 6% occur only once, and around 1.7% lies in the top ten. Sequenced input: naive T cells sorted from blood. This clonotype was obtained from a young man in good health. The gene calls are TRBV12-3 or TRBV12-4 and TRBJ2-7; no firm D call. The CDR3 region is CASSFGRTTYEQYF. CDR3 nucleotides: TGTGCCAGCAGTTTCGGCAGGACCACCTACGAGCAGTACTTC.